Listed below are T cell receptor beta chains from one sample, sequenced in a study of Ad26.COV2.S vaccination and SARS-CoV-2 variants. Only in-frame clones appear in the TCRdb table, and some are missing; sequencing was by immunoSEQ multiplex PCR. The sample lists about 350,000 clones, about 86% occurring once. The sequencing used peripheral blood, collected in a trial of Ad26.COV2.S vaccine versus placebo. The receptors were sampled from a person between 18 and 65 years old who received the Ad26.COV2.S COVID-19 vaccine or a placebo. The CDR3 runs from the conserved cysteine through the conserved F or W. A D gene is named only where the DNA matches it firmly. Expanded clones get a size class; other rows say once, few or many, or leave the size out.

d_call clone_size j_call v_call cdr3_length cdr3_nt cdr3_aa
. . TRBJ1-6 TRBV21-1 16 TGTGCCAGCAGCCCCCGGGGGCCGGGCAGGGATTCACCCCTCCACTTT CASSPRGPGRDSPLHF
. . TRBJ1-2 TRBV5-1 13 TGCGCCAGCAGCTCCGACATGGGGTATGGCTACACCTTC CASSSDMGYGYTF
. few TRBJ2-1 TRBV7-9 15 TGTGCCAGCAGCCCCAAGGTCCGGGTGGACAATGAGCAGTTCTTC CASSPKVRVDNEQFF
. . TRBJ2-7 TRBV28 16 TGTGCCAGCAGTTTAGGCATGGCAGGGTCAAGGCGCGAGCAGTACTTC CASSLGMAGSRREQYF
. . TRBJ1-1 TRBV19 13 TGTGCCAGTAGTATACAGGGTCTAGCTGAAGCTTTCTTT CASSIQGLAEAFF
. . TRBJ1-1 TRBV2 13 TGTGCCAGCACCGGCGCCTGGGGGACTGAAGCTTTCTTT CASTGAWGTEAFF
. . TRBJ2-7 TRBV6-2/TRBV6-3 11 TGTGCCAGCAGTTTGGTCGGCGAGCAGTACTTC CASSLVGEQYF
. . TRBJ1-1 TRBV3-1/TRBV3-2 14 TGTGCCAGCAGCCACGGGACTTCGAACACTGAAGCTTTCTTT CASSHGTSNTEAFF
TRBD2 few TRBJ2-3 TRBV6-2/TRBV6-3 14 TGTGCCAGCAGCCCCGGACTAGCCCCAGATACGCAGTATTTT CASSPGLAPDTQYF
TRBD1 . TRBJ2-7 TRBV28 14 TGTGCCAGCAGAACCACGGACAGGGGTGGCGAGCAGTACTTC CASRTTDRGGEQYF
. . TRBJ2-1 TRBV5-4 15 TGTGCCAGCAGCTTGGACAGTTACTCCTACAATGAGCAGTTCTTC CASSLDSYSYNEQFF
. few TRBJ1-1 TRBV7-2 14 TGTGCCAGCAGCTGGGGGCATCAGAACACTGAAGCTTTCTTT CASSWGHQNTEAFF
. . TRBJ1-1 TRBV27 13 TGTGCCAGCAGTTTAAAGGCAAACACTGAAGCTTTCTTT CASSLKANTEAFF
TRBD2 . TRBJ2-5 TRBV7-8 16 TGTGCCAGCAGCCCGTGGTGGCGGGAGAATCAGGAGACCCAGTACTTC CASSPWWRENQETQYF
. few TRBJ2-2 TRBV24-1 13 TGTGCCACCAGTGATTGGGCGGTCGGGGAGCTGTTTTTT CATSDWAVGELFF
. . TRBJ1-5 TRBV19 15 TGTGCCAGTAGTCTTACAGAATATAGCAATCAGCCCCAGCATTTT CASSLTEYSNQPQHF
TRBD1 few TRBJ1-1 TRBV7-9 16 TGTGCCAGCAGCAGGGGGACAGGCGGCCCGAACACTGAAGCTTTCTTT CASSRGTGGPNTEAFF
TRBD1 . TRBJ1-6 TRBV28 14 TGTGCCAGCAGACTGGGACAGGGGCGTTCACCCCTCCACTTT CASRLGQGRSPLHF
TRBD2 . TRBJ2-3 TRBV7-8 15 TGTGCCAGCAGCTTACCCGGACTAGGATTAGATACGCAGTATTTT CASSLPGLGLDTQYF
. . TRBJ2-2 TRBV4-1 13 TGCGCCAGCAGCCAAGAAACTACAGGGGAGCTGTTTTTT CASSQETTGELFF
. . TRBJ2-5 TRBV19 14 TGTGCCAGTAGTATCCGGGCGGCCTGGGAGACCCAGTACTTC CASSIRAAWETQYF
TRBD1 . TRBJ2-2 TRBV19 15 TGTGCCAGTAGCACCCGGGACAGGGCGGTTGGGGAGCTGTTTTTT CASSTRDRAVGELFF
. . TRBJ1-6 TRBV19 12 TGTGCCAGTAGTAGTCCAGTGTCACCCCTCCACTTT CASSSPVSPLHF
. . TRBJ2-2 TRBV5-8 14 TGTGCCAGCAGCTTGTCGGTTAGCACCGGGGAGCTGTTTTTT CASSLSVSTGELFF
TRBD1 . TRBJ1-2 TRBV27 15 TGTGCCAGCAGAGACAGGACAGGGGCAAACTATGGCTACACCTTC CASRDRTGANYGYTF
. . TRBJ2-7 TRBV11-2 13 TGTGCCAGCAGCCTCCGAAAGAACTACGAGCAGTACTTC CASSLRKNYEQYF
. . TRBJ2-5 TRBV5-1 11 TGCGCCAGCAGCACACAAGAGACCCAGTACTTC CASSTQETQYF
. . TRBJ1-2 TRBV5-6 11 TGTGCCAGCAGCGCAGGGTATGGCTACACCTTC CASSAGYGYTF
TRBD1 many TRBJ2-7 TRBV15 14 TGTGCCACCAGCCGTGACAGGGGCCCCTACGAGCAGTACTTC CATSRDRGPYEQYF
. . TRBJ2-3 TRBV11-1 14 TGTGCCAGCAGCTTCGGGCCTAGCACAGATACGCAGTATTTT CASSFGPSTDTQYF
. . TRBJ1-1 TRBV3-1/TRBV3-2 14 TGTGCCAGCAGCCTCAGGGAAATGAACACTGAAGCTTTCTTT CASSLREMNTEAFF
. . TRBJ2-5 TRBV28 15 TGTGCTAGCAGTAATAACCAGGAGTACCAAGAGACCCAGTACTTC CASSNNQEYQETQYF
. . TRBJ2-5 TRBV28 16 TGTGCCAGCAGTTTCCGTCCCCCCTCGTACCAAGAGACCCAGTACTTC CASSFRPPSYQETQYF
. . TRBJ1-5 TRBV21-1 13 TGTGCCAGCAGCAAGGGACAGTTTCAGCCCCAGCATTTT CASSKGQFQPQHF
. . TRBJ2-3 TRBV7-9 14 TGTGCCAGCAGCTTAGAAATAAGGGCAGATACGCAGTATTTT CASSLEIRADTQYF
. few TRBJ1-3 TRBV7-2 16 TGTGCCAGCAGCCGCCTCCGGGGGGGATCTGGAAACACCATATATTTT CASSRLRGGSGNTIYF
. . TRBJ2-5 TRBV27 13 TGTGCCAGCAGTTTATGGAGTCAAGAGACCCAGTACTTC CASSLWSQETQYF
. . TRBJ1-2 TRBV28 15 TGTGCCAGCGGGGGCAGGGCCCCACCTAACTATGGCTACACCTTC CASGGRAPPNYGYTF
. few TRBJ1-2 TRBV6-1 14 TGTGCCAGCAGTGAAGATGGGACCAGAGGTGGCTACACCTTC CASSEDGTRGGYTF
. few TRBJ2-7 TRBV11-2 12 TGTGCCAGCAGCTTGACGCGGTACGAGCAGTACTTC CASSLTRYEQYF
. . TRBJ2-5 TRBV29-1 12 TGCAGCATTACGGTTTTACAAGAGACCCAGTACTTC CSITVLQETQYF
. . TRBJ1-5 TRBV24-1 18 TGTGCCACCCCGAAAACCGGGGGCGAGGGATATAGCAATCAGCCCCAGCATTTT CATPKTGGEGYSNQPQHF
TRBD1 . TRBJ2-7 TRBV13 15 TGTGCCAGCAGCTTAAAGGACAGGGACCCCTACGAGCAGTACTTC CASSLKDRDPYEQYF
TRBD1 . TRBJ2-7 TRBV28 15 TGTGCCAGCAGTTTAGGGGGACAGGGGGCGCGGTGGCAGTACTTC CASSLGGQGARWQYF
. . TRBJ2-7 TRBV5-1 12 TGCGCCAGCAGCTTGGAGCTGGGCGAGCAGTACTTC CASSLELGEQYF
. . TRBJ2-1 TRBV19 15 TGTGCCAGTAGTAGCGACAGGCGAGCCAACAATGAGCAGTTCTTC CASSSDRRANNEQFF
. . TRBJ2-6 TRBV28 18 TGTGCCAGCACCCGACGGTATCACCTTAACTCTGGGGCCAACGTCCTGACTTTC CASTRRYHLNSGANVLTF
TRBD1 . TRBJ1-3 TRBV7-2 17 TGTGCCAGCAGCGATAATCGGTATCAGGGGGCCGGAAACACCATATATTTT CASSDNRYQGAGNTIYF
TRBD1 . TRBJ2-7 TRBV4-3 15 TGCGCCAGCAGCCAAGATAGGGACAGAACCTACGAGCAGTACTTC CASSQDRDRTYEQYF
. . TRBJ2-5 TRBV15 14 TGTGCCACCAGCAGAGATCACCGGGAAGAGACCCAGTACTTC CATSRDHREETQYF
. once TRBJ1-4 TRBV7-9 16 TGTGCCAGCAGCTTAGACGTGGGCTTGGCTTCCGAAAAACTGTTTTTT CASSLDVGLASEKLFF
TRBD2 . TRBJ2-5 TRBV19 14 TGTGCCAGTAGAGTAGCGGGGGGAGTGGAGACCCAGTACTTC CASRVAGGVETQYF
TRBD1 . TRBJ1-6 TRBV7-9 15 TGTGCCAGCAGCTTATCAACAGGGGGCTATTCACCCCTCCACTTT CASSLSTGGYSPLHF